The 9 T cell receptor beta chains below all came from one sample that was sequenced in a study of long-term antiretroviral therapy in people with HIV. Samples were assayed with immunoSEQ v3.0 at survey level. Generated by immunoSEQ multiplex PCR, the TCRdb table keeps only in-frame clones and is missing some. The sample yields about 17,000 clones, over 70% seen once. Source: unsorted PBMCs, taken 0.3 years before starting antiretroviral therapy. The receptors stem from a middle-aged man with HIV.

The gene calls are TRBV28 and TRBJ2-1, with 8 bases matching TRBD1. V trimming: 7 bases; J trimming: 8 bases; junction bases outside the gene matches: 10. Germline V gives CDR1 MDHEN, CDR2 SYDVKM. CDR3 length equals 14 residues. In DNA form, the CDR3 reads TGTGCCAGCAATAACAGGGGGACGGGGGATGAGCAGTTCTTC. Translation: CASNNRGTGDEQFF.

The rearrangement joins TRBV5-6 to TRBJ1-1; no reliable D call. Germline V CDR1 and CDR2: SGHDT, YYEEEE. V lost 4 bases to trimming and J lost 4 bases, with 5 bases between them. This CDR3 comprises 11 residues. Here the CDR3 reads CASSKITEAFF. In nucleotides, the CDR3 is TGTGCCAGCAGCAAGATCACTGAAGCTTTCTTT.

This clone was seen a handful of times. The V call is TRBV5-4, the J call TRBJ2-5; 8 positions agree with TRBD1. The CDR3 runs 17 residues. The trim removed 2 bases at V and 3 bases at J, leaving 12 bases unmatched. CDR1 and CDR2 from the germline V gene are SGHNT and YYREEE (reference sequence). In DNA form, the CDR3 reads TGTGCCAGCAGCTTAACCTACAGGGGGGCGGATGAAGAGACCCAGTACTTC. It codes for CASSLTYRGADEETQYF. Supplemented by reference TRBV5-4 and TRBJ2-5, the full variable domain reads ETGVTQSPTHLIKTRGQQVTLRCSSQSGHNTVSWYQQALGQGPQFIFQYYREEENGRGNFPPRFSGLQFPNYSSELNVNALELDDSALYLCASSLTYRGADEETQYFGPGTRLLVL.

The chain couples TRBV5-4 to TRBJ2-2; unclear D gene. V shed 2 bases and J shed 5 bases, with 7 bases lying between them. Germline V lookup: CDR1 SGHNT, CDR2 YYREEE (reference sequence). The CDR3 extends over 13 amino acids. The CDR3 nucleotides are TGTGCCAGCAGCTTTAAGGGAACCGGGGAGCTGTTTTTT. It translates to CASSFKGTGELFF. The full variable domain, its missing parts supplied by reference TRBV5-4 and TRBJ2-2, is ETGVTQSPTHLIKTRGQQVTLRCSSQSGHNTVSWYQQALGQGPQFIFQYYREEENGRGNFPPRFSGLQFPNYSSELNVNALELDDSALYLCASSFKGTGELFFGEGSRLTVL.

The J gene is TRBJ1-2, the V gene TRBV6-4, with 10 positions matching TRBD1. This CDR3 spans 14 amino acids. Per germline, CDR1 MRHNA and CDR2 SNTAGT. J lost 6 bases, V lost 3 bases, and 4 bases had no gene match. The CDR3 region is CASSEGQGMDGYTF. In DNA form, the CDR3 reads TGTGCCAGCAGTGAGGGACAGGGGATGGATGGCTACACCTTC.

Written as DNA, the CDR3 is TGTGCCAGTAGTATAGTGTTTGGCAGCCGGTGGCTCGAGCAGTACTTC. It specifies CASSIVFGSRWLEQYF. The chain employs TRBV19 and TRBJ2-7; D is unclear. This CDR3 is 16 amino acids long. Germline CDR1 and CDR2: LNHDA and SQIVND (reference sequence). Deletions cut 1 base from V and 6 bases from J, with 19 bases between. The full variable domain, its missing parts supplied by reference TRBV19 and TRBJ2-7, is DGGITQSPKYLFRKEGQNVTLSCEQNLNHDAMYWYRQDPGQGLRLIYYSQIVNDFQKGDIAEGYSVSREKKESFPLTVTSAQKNPTAFYLCASSIVFGSRWLEQYFGPGTRLTVT.

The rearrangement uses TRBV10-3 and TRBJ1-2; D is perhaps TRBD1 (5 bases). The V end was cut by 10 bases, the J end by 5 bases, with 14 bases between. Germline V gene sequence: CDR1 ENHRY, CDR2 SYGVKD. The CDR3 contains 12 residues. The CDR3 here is CATSPGGYGYTF. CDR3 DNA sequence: TGTGCCACCTCCCCGGGGGGGTATGGCTACACCTTC.

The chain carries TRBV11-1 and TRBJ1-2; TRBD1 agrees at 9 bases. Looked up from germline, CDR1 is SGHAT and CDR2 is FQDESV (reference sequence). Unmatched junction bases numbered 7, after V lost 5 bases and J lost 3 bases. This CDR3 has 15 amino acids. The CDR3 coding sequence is TGTGCCAGCAGCCCACAGGGGGCGCAGGACTATGGCTACACCTTC. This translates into CASSPQGAQDYGYTF.

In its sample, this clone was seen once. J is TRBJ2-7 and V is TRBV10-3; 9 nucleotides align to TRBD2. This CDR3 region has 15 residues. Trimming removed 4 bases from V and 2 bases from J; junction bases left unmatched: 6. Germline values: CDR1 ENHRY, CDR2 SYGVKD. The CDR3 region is CAISGGAGGPYEQYF. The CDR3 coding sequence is TGTGCCATCAGTGGGGGAGCGGGGGGACCCTACGAGCAGTACTTC.